A single T cell receptor beta chain is shown here with its context. Its antigen remains unidentified. The assay was immunoSEQ multiplex PCR, and TCRdb's table has in-frame clones only and misses some. Among 8,000 to 10,000 clones listed, around 94% were seen once. CDR1 is SGHRS, CDR2 YFSETQ, per germline. V lost 5 bases, J lost 3 bases, and 11 bases stayed unmatched. The CDR3 has 17 amino acids. This sample was taken from a study of graft-versus-host responses after intestinal transplantation. As for the study in general: Multivisceral, liver-intestinal, or isolated intestinal grafts were transplanted into recipients. Every transplant recipient was induced with anti-thymocyte globulin, then maintained on tacrolimus and steroids for approximately three years.

Whole-study results and caveats: In patients with graft-donor T cell macrochimerism, allograft graft-versus-host to host-versus-graft clonal ratios were high. Peak circulating GvH clone levels tracked with early post-transplant HvG declines.

This clonotype was sampled from a human patient who received an intestinal transplant, so some T cells may come from the graft donor. The chain links TRBV5-1 to TRBJ1-4; 9 positions match TRBD1. The sequences come from PBMCs, collected 8 days after intestinal transplant. In nucleotides, the CDR3 is TGCGCCAGCAGTTACACAGGGGGCGTAGAGGCTAATGAAAAACTGTTTTTT. As protein: CASSYTGGVEANEKLFF.